This T cell receptor beta chain was sequenced during a study of T cell responses to AZD1222 COVID-19 vaccine (dated by TCRdb to about 2021). Turning to the overall study: AZD1222 recipients with second doses at about 4 weeks or about 12 weeks were pooled, because spike-specific TCR depth and breadth did not differ between schedules. Trial participants were enrolled by age into subgroups of 18-55, 56-69 and 70-plus years, and around 150, 29 and 61 TCR-sequenced participants, respectively, were included in these subgroups. TCR sequencing was performed for some 250 trial participants, of whom around 210 were given two doses of AZD1222 and 26 were given two doses of MenACWY control vaccine. The paper as a whole reports these results and caveats: The whole spike protein was spanned by vaccine-associated CD4 TCRs, and dominant responses were seen in regions 160-218 and 743-854. Conclusions about previously exposed vaccinees are limited, since just 5 or 6 AZD1222 recipients were seropositive for SARS-CoV-2 at baseline. Spike-specific TCR breadth and depth rose significantly after two AZD1222 doses compared with day 0 and with MenACWY recipients. The 56-69-year group was small, and its depth increase did not reach significance, likely because of low power. Reportedly, close to half of the unique spike-specific TCRs recognized epitopes lying outside the regions that are mutated in the B.1.351 and B.1.1.7 variants. Because no day 14 peak-response samples were available, repertoires were characterized only after the peak T cell response. Most participants were white British and females outnumbered males, and the authors suggested that clonal diversity may have been underestimated.

According to the germline V gene (reference sequence), CDR1 reads SEHNR and CDR2 reads FQNEAQ. V gives up 2 bases and J gives up 3 bases, and the segment between their germline ends measures 11 bases. The CDR3 spans 15 residues, from the cysteine through the phenylalanine. The CDR3 DNA has 45 bases and is translated from base 1. The time point label for this specimen denotes: baseline before first vaccination. Vaccinee samples came from UK trials COV001 and COV002, including a single-blind randomized controlled phase 2/3 trial of AZD1222 (ChAdOx1 nCoV-19) in healthy adults. For TCRbeta chain sequencing, PBMC samples from trial participants were taken at day 0 and at day 28 after the second dose. This clone appeared a single time. Its specific antigen is unknown. Base-call qualities are not available, and no considerably larger clone is one nucleotide away. The CDR3 regions of human TCRbeta chains were subjected to immunosequencing. The paper's processing steps were these. Repertoire TCRs were matched against a reference library of SARS-CoV-2-specific TCRs generated with the MIRA antigen-specificity platform. Breadth was defined as the fraction of unique TCRs that were SARS-CoV-2-associated, and depth was defined as the fraction of total T cells that were SARS-CoV-2-associated. Using the MIRA data, each spike-specific TCR was mapped to the spike region that the TCR reacts to and placed in a CD4 or CD8 class. Log10-transformed breadth and depth values were compared by one-way ANOVA with Sidak's multiple comparisons tests. The clones in this table, taken by TCRdb from immuneACCESS, are in-frame only. Not every clone is retained; where verified, under half of the shortfall comes from an unresolved V gene, and the cause of the rest is unknown. V and J calls and clone size are those listed in that table; D and trimming were worked out from the DNA. Counted in this sample were roughly 100,000 clones; nearly 90% of them appeared once. The ten top clones hold around 3.1% of the sample.

Sequencing used peripheral blood, obtained on day 0 of AZD1222 vaccination. The chain couples TRBV7-9 to TRBJ1-3; too little of a D gene remains to name it. This sequence was found in an adult in good health. The CDR3: CASSLSAALGNTIYF. The nucleotides read TGTGCCAGCAGCTTAAGTGCTGCGCTTGGAAACACCATATATTTT.